Each of the 15 T cell receptor beta chains below was sequenced from the same sample in a study of blood T cell repertoires in COVID-19. The assay was immunoSEQ multiplex PCR, and TCRdb's table has in-frame clones only and misses some. This table has some 330,000 clones, 80% to 85% appearing once. Sequencing was performed on PBMCs or T cells enriched from blood (not recorded which). The source is a woman aged 45 to 65 who had recovered from COVID-19.

This chain joins TRBV7-2 and TRBJ1-3; D is unresolved. The V end lost 4 bases, the J end lost 0 bases, and 19 bases lay between the germline ends. The CDR3 extends over 18 amino acids. Germline V gene data show CDR1 as SGHTA and CDR2 as FQGNSA. The CDR3 loop reads CASSSTATGYLSGNTIYF. The CDR3 DNA reads TGTGCCAGCAGCTCCACTGCAACGGGTTATCTCTCTGGAAACACCATATATTTT. The full variable domain, its missing parts supplied by reference TRBV7-2 and TRBJ1-3, is GAGVSQSPSNKVTEKGKDVELRCDPISGHTALYWYRQSLGQGLEFLIYFQGNSAPDKSGLPSDRFSAERTGGSVSTLTIQRTQQEDSAVYLCASSSTATGYLSGNTIYFGEGSWLTVV.

This chain links TRBV19 with TRBJ1-6; 7 positions agree with TRBD1. The CDR3 consists of 14 residues. Per the germline V gene, CDR1 is LNHDA and CDR2 is SQIVND (reference sequence). The trim removed 5 bases at V and 7 bases at J, leaving 5 bases unmatched. Written as DNA, the CDR3 is TGTGCCAGTAGTCTGACAGGGAGGAATTCACCCCTCCACTTT. Amino acid sequence: CASSLTGRNSPLHF.

The genes are TRBV7-2 and TRBJ2-3, with a possible D match to TRBD2 (6 bases). The CDR3 length is 15 residues. V was shortened by 0 bases and J by 2 bases, with 9 bases between the two germline ends. CDR1 and CDR2 from the germline V gene are SGHTA and FQGNSA. The CDR3 DNA sequence: TGTGCCAGCAGCTTAGCGGGCGGGAACACAGATACGCAGTATTTT. It codes for CASSLAGGNTDTQYF.

The rearrangement uses TRBV6-1 and TRBJ1-4, with 7 bases matching TRBD1. This CDR3 region has 19 residues. V lost 4 bases to trimming and J lost 2 bases; unmatched junction nucleotides: 16. Looked up from germline, CDR1 is MNHNS and CDR2 is SASEGT. As DNA, the CDR3 is TGTGCCAGCAGTGCGACAGGGCCCATAGGGACGGCGACTAATGAAAAACTGTTTTTT. Protein product: CASSATGPIGTATNEKLFF.

This clone came up a few times. The chain employs TRBV11-3 and TRBJ1-3; no clear D gene. V lost 4 bases, J lost 4 bases, and 8 bases lay in between. The CDR3 contains 13 residues. Per germline, CDR1 SGHNT and CDR2 YENEEA. The CDR3 protein is CASSSEAGNTIYF. The CDR3 bases are TGTGCCAGCAGCTCAGAGGCCGGAAACACCATATATTTT.

In its sample, this clone was seen many times. The chain carries TRBV15 and TRBJ1-1, with unresolved D. The CDR3 extends over 14 amino acids. Per the germline V gene, CDR1 is LNHNV and CDR2 is YYDKDF (reference sequence). Trimming took off 0 bases at V and 3 bases at J, with 8 bases between the two ends. CDR3 bases: TGTGCCACCAGCAGAGATGCGGGAGACACTGAAGCTTTCTTT. This translates into CATSRDAGDTEAFF.

The V and J genes are TRBV29-1 and TRBJ2-5; TRBD2 aligns across 8 bases. V dropped 4 bases and J dropped 4; count of bases not matched to a gene: 8. Germline lookup yields CDR1 SQVTM and CDR2 ANQGSEA. This CDR3 has 14 residues. The DNA of the CDR3 is TGCAGCGTTGGGGAAGCGGGGGTGGGAGAGACCCAGTACTTC. Translated: CSVGEAGVGETQYF.

This clone was detected only a few times. This chain joins TRBV10-3 and TRBJ1-2; 7 positions match TRBD1. Germline CDR1 ENHRY, CDR2 SYGVKD. The junction had 10 bases not matched to a gene; V was cut back by 4 bases and J by 8 bases. CDR3 length equals 14 residues. Written as DNA, the CDR3 is TGTGCCATCAGTGGGACAGGATCTATGTCGGGCTACACCTTC. It translates to CAISGTGSMSGYTF.

This clone was seen more than once but under ten times. This rearrangement joins TRBV9 to TRBJ1-2; maybe TRBD1 (5 bases). Germline-derived CDR1 and CDR2 are SGDLS and YYNGEE. Between the trimmed V and J ends, which lost 0 bases and 2 bases, there was a span of 14 bases. This CDR3 has 16 residues. In nucleotides, the CDR3 is TGTGCCAGCAGCGTAGGGGCCCCACAGGAAAACTATGGCTACACCTTC. Encoded protein: CASSVGAPQENYGYTF. Full variable domain (outside the CDR3, taken from reference TRBV9 and TRBJ1-2): DSGVTQTPKHLITATGQRVTLRCSPRSGDLSVYWYQQSLDQGLQFLIQYYNGEERAKGNILERFSAQQFPDLHSELNLSSLELGDSALYFCASSVGAPQENYGYTFGSGTRLTVV.

The rearrangement joins TRBV25-1 to TRBJ2-6; the D is unclear. Germline loops: CDR1 MGHDK, CDR2 SYGVNS. This CDR3 is built from 14 residues. V gave up 8 bases and J gave up 0 bases, with 8 bases separating them. CDR3: CASRYSSGANVLTF. The DNA of the CDR3 is TGTGCCAGCCGCTATTCCTCTGGGGCCAACGTCCTGACTTTC.

The gene calls are TRBV30 and TRBJ1-1; the D is unclear. Germline V lookup: CDR1 GTSNPN, CDR2 SVGIG (reference sequence). The V gene lost 3 bases and the J gene lost 0 bases, with 11 bases spanning the gap. There are 14 residues in the CDR3. The CDR3 sequence is CAWRLRGMNTEAFF. The CDR3 DNA reads TGTGCCTGGAGACTCCGAGGCATGAACACTGAAGCTTTCTTT.

This chain joins TRBV19 and TRBJ1-5; D not resolved. Germline-derived CDR1 and CDR2 are LNHDA and SQIVND (reference sequence). V lost 3 bases to trimming and J lost 0 bases, with 15 bases between them. CDR3 length: 17 amino acids. The chain's CDR3 is CASSIGDGSYSNQPQHF. The CDR3 DNA follows: TGTGCCAGTAGTATTGGAGATGGGTCGTATAGCAATCAGCCCCAGCATTTT.

This rearrangement joins TRBV15 to TRBJ2-1; D possibly corresponds to TRBD2 (7 bases). The germline CDR1 and CDR2 sequences are LNHNV and YYDKDF (reference sequence). The germline V and J ends were trimmed by 1 base and 2 bases, with 9 bases remaining between them. The CDR3 extends over 15 amino acids. In DNA form, the CDR3 reads TGTGCCACCAGCAGAGGGGGGGGCGCCTACAATGAGCAGTTCTTC. Translation: CATSRGGGAYNEQFF.

The chain is built from TRBV10-3 and TRBJ2-1; the match to TRBD1 covers 9 bases. Unmatched junction bases numbered 9, after V lost 7 bases and J lost 5 bases. This CDR3 comprises 15 residues. Germline V lookup: CDR1 ENHRY, CDR2 SYGVKD. CDR3: CAIKSTGGVNNEQFF. The CDR3 DNA reads TGTGCCATCAAATCGACAGGGGGGGTGAACAATGAGCAGTTCTTC.

This chain joins TRBV27 and TRBJ2-5, with TRBD1 matching 8 bases. Trimming at V came to 2 bases and at J to 4 bases, leaving 9 bases not matched to a gene. Germline CDR1 and CDR2: MNHEY and SMNVEV (reference sequence). The CDR3 has 16 residues. The CDR3, as DNA: TGTGCCAGCAGTTTAGGACAGGGCCGCATGGGAGAGACCCAGTACTTC. Amino acid sequence: CASSLGQGRMGETQYF.